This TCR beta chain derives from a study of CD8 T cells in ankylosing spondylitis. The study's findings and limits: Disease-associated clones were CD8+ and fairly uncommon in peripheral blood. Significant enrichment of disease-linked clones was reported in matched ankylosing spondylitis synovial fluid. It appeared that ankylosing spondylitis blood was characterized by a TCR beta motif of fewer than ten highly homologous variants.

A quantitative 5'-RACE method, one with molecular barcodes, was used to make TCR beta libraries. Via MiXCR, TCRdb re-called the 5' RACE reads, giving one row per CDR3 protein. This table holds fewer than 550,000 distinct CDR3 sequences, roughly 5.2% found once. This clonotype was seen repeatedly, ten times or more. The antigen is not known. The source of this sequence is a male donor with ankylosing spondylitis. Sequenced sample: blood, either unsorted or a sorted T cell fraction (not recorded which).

For the CDR3, the DNA is TGTGCCAGCAGTGCACAATGGGGCGCCGGGCCCCCTGAGCAGTTCTTC. It encodes CASSAQWGAGPPEQFF. The chain links TRBV6-2 or TRBV6-3 to TRBJ2-1; a weak D match, TRBD1 (5 bases). This CDR3 comprises 16 residues. Germline assignment: CDR1 MNHEY and CDR2 SVGEGT. V lost 5 bases and J 9 bases, leaving 23 bases between the germline ends.